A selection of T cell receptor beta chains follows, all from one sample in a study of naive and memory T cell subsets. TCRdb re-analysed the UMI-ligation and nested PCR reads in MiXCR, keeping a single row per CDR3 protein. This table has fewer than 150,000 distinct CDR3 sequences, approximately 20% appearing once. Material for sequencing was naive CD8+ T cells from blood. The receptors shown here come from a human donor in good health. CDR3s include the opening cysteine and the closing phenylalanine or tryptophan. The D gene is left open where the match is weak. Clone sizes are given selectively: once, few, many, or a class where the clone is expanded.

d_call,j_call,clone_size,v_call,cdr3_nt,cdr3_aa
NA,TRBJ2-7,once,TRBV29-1,TGCAGCGTTGACCGGGACGGGGACCTACGAGAGCAGTACTTC,CSVDRDGDLREQYF
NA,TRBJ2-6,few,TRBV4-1,TGCGCCAGCAGCCAAGATTGGCAGGGGAGTGGGATTGGGGCCAACGTCCTGACTTTC,CASSQDWQGSGIGANVLTF
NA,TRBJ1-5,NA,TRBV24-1,TGTGCCACCAGTGATTTATTTAGCAATCAGCCCCAGCATTTT,CATSDLFSNQPQHF
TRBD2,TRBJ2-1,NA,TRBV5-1,TGCGCCAGCAGCTTTCCTGCGGGAGAGCTCTACAATGAGCAGTTCTTC,CASSFPAGELYNEQFF
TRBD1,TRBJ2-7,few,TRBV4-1,TGCGCCAGCAGCCAAGTGGACAGGGGGACCTACGAGCAGTACTTC,CASSQVDRGTYEQYF
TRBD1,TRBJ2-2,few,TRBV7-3,TGTGCCAGTACCGGGCAGGGGGAGAACGGGGAGCTGTTTTTT,CASTGQGENGELFF
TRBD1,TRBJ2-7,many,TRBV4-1,TGCGCCAGCAGCCTGGACAGGGGATCCTACGAGCAGTACTTC,CASSLDRGSYEQYF
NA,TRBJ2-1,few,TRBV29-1,TGCAGCGTGGGCGACCACAATGAGCAGTTCTTC,CSVGDHNEQFF
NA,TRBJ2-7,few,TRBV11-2,TGTGCCAGCAGCTTGGGTCCTAATAGCAACGACGAGCAGTACTTC,CASSLGPNSNDEQYF
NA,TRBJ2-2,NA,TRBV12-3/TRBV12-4,TGTGCCAGCAGTGCTAACCCGGGACAATCGAACACCGGGGAGCTGTTTTTT,CASSANPGQSNTGELFF
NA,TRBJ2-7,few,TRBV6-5,TGTGCCAGCAGTTTGGAGGCGAGCTCCTACGAGCAGTACTTC,CASSLEASSYEQYF
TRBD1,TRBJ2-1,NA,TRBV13,TGTGCCAGCAGCATACAGGGGGCCTACAATGAGCAGTTCTTC,CASSIQGAYNEQFF
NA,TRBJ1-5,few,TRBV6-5,TGTGCCAGCAGTTGGGGATCAGGCAATCAGCCCCAGCATTTT,CASSWGSGNQPQHF
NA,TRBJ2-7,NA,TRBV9,TGTGCCAGCACCCCGGGGTGGGGTGAATTCTACGAGCAGTACTTC,CASTPGWGEFYEQYF
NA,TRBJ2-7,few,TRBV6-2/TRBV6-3,TGTGCCAGCAGTTACATAGGAGCGGCGACCTACGAGCAGTACTTC,CASSYIGAATYEQYF
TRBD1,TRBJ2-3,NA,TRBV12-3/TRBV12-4,TGTGCCAGCCGACAGGGGAGGGATACGCAGTATTTT,CASRQGRDTQYF
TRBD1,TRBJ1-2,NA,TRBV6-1,TGTGCCAGCAGTGATCAGTTTGGGACAGGCGATGGCTACACCTTC,CASSDQFGTGDGYTF
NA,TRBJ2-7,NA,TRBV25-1,TGTGCCAGCAGTGAATTACTGACAGGACCAATAGGCGAGCAGTACTTC,CASSELLTGPIGEQYF
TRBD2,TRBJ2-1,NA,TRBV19,TGTGCCAGTAGTCTCTCACTAGCGGAATACAATGAGCAGTTCTTC,CASSLSLAEYNEQFF
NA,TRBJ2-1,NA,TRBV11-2,TGTGCCAGCAGGGGGGCTCGGGGTGGGGCCTTAGGAAATGAGCAGTTCTTC,CASRGARGGALGNEQFF
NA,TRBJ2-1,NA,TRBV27,TGTGCCAGCAGTTTAATCACAGACAATGAGCAGTTCTTC,CASSLITDNEQFF
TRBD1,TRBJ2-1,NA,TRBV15,TGTGCCACCAGCAGCGCGACAGGGGCTTACAATGAGCAGTTCTTC,CATSSATGAYNEQFF
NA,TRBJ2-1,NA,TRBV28,TGTGCCAGCAGCCTAGCTGTGATCCACAATGAGCAGTTCTTC,CASSLAVIHNEQFF
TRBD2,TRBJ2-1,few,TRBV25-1,TGTGCCAGCAGTGAATCATCGGAGCGGGACCGGCAGTTCTTC,CASSESSERDRQFF
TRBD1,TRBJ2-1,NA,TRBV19,TGTGCCAGTAGGCAAAGAACAGGGGTGACTCTGTTCTTC,CASRQRTGVTLFF
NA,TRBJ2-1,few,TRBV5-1,TGCGCCAGCAGCTTACCGCCCGGGGGCGCCTACAATGAGCAGTTCTTC,CASSLPPGGAYNEQFF
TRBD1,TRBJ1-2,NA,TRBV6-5,TGTGCCAGCAGTTACTCGAGAGCAGGGGGCTATGGCTACACCTTC,CASSYSRAGGYGYTF
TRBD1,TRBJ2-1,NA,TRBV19,TGTGCCAGCCGGGACAGAAACTACAATGAGCAGTTCTTC,CASRDRNYNEQFF
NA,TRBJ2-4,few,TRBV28,TGTGCCAGCAGTTCAGTGTCAGCCAAAAACATTCAGTACTTC,CASSSVSAKNIQYF
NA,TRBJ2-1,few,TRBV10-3,TGTGCCATCAGTGAGTCGCGGGAGCAGTTCTTC,CAISESREQFF
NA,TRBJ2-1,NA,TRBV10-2,TGCGCCGCTTCAAGTCTGGGGATCTACAATGAGCAGTTCTTC,CAASSLGIYNEQFF
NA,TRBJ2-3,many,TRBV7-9,TGTGCCACCACGATCGTAGTCGCGGATACGCAGTATTTT,CATTIVVADTQYF
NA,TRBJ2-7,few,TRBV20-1,TGCAGTGCTCAGACTAATGCGGTGTACGAGCAGTACTTC,CSAQTNAVYEQYF
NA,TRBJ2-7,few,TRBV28,TGTGCCAGCAGTTTACCCCGGGAAAGAAACTACGAGCAGTACTTC,CASSLPRERNYEQYF
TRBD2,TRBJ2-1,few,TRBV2,TGTGCCAGCAGTGATTTCCCGACTAGCGCCAATGAGCAGTTCTTC,CASSDFPTSANEQFF